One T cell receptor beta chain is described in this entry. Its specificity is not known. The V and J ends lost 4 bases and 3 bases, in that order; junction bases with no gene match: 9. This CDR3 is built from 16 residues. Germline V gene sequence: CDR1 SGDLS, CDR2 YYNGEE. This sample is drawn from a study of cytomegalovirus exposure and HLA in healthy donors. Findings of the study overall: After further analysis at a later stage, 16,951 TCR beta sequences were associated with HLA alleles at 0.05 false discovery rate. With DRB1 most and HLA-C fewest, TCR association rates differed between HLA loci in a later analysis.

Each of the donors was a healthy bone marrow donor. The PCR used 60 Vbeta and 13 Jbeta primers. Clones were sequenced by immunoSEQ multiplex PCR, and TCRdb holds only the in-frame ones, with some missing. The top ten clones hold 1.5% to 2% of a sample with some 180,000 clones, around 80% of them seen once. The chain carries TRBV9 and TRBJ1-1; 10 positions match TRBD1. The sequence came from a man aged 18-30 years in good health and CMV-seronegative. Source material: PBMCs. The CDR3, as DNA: TGTGCCAGCAGCTACCCGACAGGGGGCTCGGACACTGAAGCTTTCTTT. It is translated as CASSYPTGGSDTEAFF.